The clone carrying this TCR beta chain was seen a handful of times. What it binds is not known. The record originates from a study of response to subunit inactivated influenza vaccine. Study-level results: Researchers suggested that each seasonal influenza vaccination recruits few new T cells.

In germline, CDR1 is SQVTM, CDR2 ANQGSEA. The CDR3 spans 13 residues. V gave up 7 bases and J gave up 2 bases, with 14 bases separating them. TCRdb ran MiXCR on the RT-PCR reads and lists one entry per CDR3 protein. Among about 800,000 distinct CDR3 sequences listed, 21% were seen once. The sequenced sample was PBMCs from blood, obtained approximately 5 days after vaccination. The chain couples TRBV29-1 to TRBJ1-1; D possibly corresponds to TRBD1 (6 bases). The receptor comes from a man between 45 and 60 years old who received an inactivated influenza vaccine. CDR3 DNA sequence: TGCAGCGGGACGGGGGGCCAAAACACTGAAGCTTTCTTT. Its protein product is CSGTGGQNTEAFF.